This passage covers 8 T cell receptor beta chains from one sample sequenced in a study of T cells in Graves' hyperthyroidism and ophthalmopathy. TCR beta CDR3 sequences were amplified from RNA transcripts. TCR CDR3 underwent first-round RT-PCR with the HTBI primer set. MiXCR, run by TCRdb on the multiplex PCR reads, gives a single entry per CDR3 protein. The data show about 560,000 distinct CDR3 sequences, 12% to 15% seen once. Sequences were obtained from blood. The source of these receptors is a woman between 40 and 55 years old with Graves' hyperthyroidism.

This clonotype occurred many times. This sequence joins TRBV5-1 and TRBJ1-2, with 8 bases matching TRBD1. V lost 4 bases, J lost 6 bases, and 8 bases stayed unmatched. Germline-derived CDR1 and CDR2 are SGHRS and YFSETQ. The CDR3 extends over 14 amino acids. Here the CDR3 DNA reads TGCGCCAGCAGCGGCCCGGGACAGGTAGATGGCTACACCTTC. It specifies CASSGPGQVDGYTF. The variable domain in full, with the rest retrieved from reference TRBV5-1 and TRBJ1-2, is KAGVTQTPRYLIKTRGQQVTLSCSPISGHRSVSWYQQTPGQGLQFLFEYFSETQRNKGNFPGRFSGRQFSNSRSEMNVSTLELGDSALYLCASSGPGQVDGYTFGSGTRLTVV.

The chain joins TRBV28 to TRBJ2-4; D is perhaps TRBD1 (5 bases). Germline V CDR1 and CDR2: MDHEN, SYDVKM. Trimming shortened V by 4 bases and J by 9 bases, and 7 bases separated the two germline ends. There are 11 residues in the CDR3. The CDR3 region is CASSSRGIQYF. CDR3 bases: TGTGCCAGCAGTTCAAGGGGCATTCAGTACTTC.

This clonotype appeared many times. The chain recombines TRBV12-3 or TRBV12-4 with TRBJ2-5; D gene uncertain. V lost 1 base to trimming and J lost 3 bases, with 9 bases between them. CDR3 length: 14 amino acids. CDR3 sequence (DNA): TGTGCCAGCAGTTTAGTCCCTAGGGAAGAGACCCAGTACTTC. This translates into CASSLVPREETQYF.

At least ten counts were recorded for this clonotype. The genes are TRBV28 and TRBJ2-2, with D uncertain. CDR1 is MDHEN and CDR2 is SYDVKM in the germline V gene. Trimming removed 6 bases from V and 3 bases from J, with 8 bases in between. This CDR3 contains 13 residues. Here the CDR3 DNA reads TGTGCCAGCAGGAAGGCGGACACCGGGGAGCTGTTTTTT. Amino acids: CASRKADTGELFF.

In the case of this clonotype: This may come from a read error, since a much larger clone is one base off. The chain links TRBV12-3 or TRBV12-4 to TRBJ2-7, with 9 bases fitting TRBD1. J was trimmed by 7 bases and V by 4 bases; bases with no gene match: 8. This CDR3 is 14 amino acids long. Here the CDR3 DNA reads TGTGCCAGCAGTTCTTACAGGGGGCGGAATGAGCAGTACTTC. The encoded protein is CASSSYRGRNEQYF.

This clonotype has only a few counts. This rearrangement joins TRBV2 to TRBJ1-5, with D possibly TRBD1 on 5 matching bases. V was trimmed by 2 bases and J by 8 bases, leaving 13 bases between them. Looked up from germline, CDR1 is SNHLY and CDR2 is FYNNEI. The CDR3 is 14 amino acids. The CDR3 sequence is CASSEMGVPKPQHF. The CDR3 region has the DNA TGTGCCAGCAGTGAAATGGGGGTGCCTAAGCCCCAGCATTTT.

This clonotype was counted a few times. The chain is built from TRBV12-3 or TRBV12-4 and TRBJ1-3; D may be TRBD1 (6 bases). V dropped 6 bases and J dropped 3 bases, with 18 bases sitting between them. The CDR3 covers 16 residues. For the CDR3, the DNA is TGTGCCAGCAGACTGACCACAGGGCTACTTGGAAACACCATATATTTT. Its protein is CASRLTTGLLGNTIYF.

This clonotype was counted between two and nine times. J is TRBJ1-4 and V is TRBV19, with TRBD1 matching over 9 bases. V shed 6 bases, J shed 1 base, and the junction held 6 bases outside the gene matches. Germline CDR1 reads LNHDA; CDR2 reads SQIVND (reference sequence). This CDR3 comprises 16 residues. The CDR3 loop is CASRNTGGRTNEKLFF. In DNA, the CDR3 is TGTGCCAGTAGGAATACAGGGGGCCGAACTAATGAAAAACTGTTTTTT.